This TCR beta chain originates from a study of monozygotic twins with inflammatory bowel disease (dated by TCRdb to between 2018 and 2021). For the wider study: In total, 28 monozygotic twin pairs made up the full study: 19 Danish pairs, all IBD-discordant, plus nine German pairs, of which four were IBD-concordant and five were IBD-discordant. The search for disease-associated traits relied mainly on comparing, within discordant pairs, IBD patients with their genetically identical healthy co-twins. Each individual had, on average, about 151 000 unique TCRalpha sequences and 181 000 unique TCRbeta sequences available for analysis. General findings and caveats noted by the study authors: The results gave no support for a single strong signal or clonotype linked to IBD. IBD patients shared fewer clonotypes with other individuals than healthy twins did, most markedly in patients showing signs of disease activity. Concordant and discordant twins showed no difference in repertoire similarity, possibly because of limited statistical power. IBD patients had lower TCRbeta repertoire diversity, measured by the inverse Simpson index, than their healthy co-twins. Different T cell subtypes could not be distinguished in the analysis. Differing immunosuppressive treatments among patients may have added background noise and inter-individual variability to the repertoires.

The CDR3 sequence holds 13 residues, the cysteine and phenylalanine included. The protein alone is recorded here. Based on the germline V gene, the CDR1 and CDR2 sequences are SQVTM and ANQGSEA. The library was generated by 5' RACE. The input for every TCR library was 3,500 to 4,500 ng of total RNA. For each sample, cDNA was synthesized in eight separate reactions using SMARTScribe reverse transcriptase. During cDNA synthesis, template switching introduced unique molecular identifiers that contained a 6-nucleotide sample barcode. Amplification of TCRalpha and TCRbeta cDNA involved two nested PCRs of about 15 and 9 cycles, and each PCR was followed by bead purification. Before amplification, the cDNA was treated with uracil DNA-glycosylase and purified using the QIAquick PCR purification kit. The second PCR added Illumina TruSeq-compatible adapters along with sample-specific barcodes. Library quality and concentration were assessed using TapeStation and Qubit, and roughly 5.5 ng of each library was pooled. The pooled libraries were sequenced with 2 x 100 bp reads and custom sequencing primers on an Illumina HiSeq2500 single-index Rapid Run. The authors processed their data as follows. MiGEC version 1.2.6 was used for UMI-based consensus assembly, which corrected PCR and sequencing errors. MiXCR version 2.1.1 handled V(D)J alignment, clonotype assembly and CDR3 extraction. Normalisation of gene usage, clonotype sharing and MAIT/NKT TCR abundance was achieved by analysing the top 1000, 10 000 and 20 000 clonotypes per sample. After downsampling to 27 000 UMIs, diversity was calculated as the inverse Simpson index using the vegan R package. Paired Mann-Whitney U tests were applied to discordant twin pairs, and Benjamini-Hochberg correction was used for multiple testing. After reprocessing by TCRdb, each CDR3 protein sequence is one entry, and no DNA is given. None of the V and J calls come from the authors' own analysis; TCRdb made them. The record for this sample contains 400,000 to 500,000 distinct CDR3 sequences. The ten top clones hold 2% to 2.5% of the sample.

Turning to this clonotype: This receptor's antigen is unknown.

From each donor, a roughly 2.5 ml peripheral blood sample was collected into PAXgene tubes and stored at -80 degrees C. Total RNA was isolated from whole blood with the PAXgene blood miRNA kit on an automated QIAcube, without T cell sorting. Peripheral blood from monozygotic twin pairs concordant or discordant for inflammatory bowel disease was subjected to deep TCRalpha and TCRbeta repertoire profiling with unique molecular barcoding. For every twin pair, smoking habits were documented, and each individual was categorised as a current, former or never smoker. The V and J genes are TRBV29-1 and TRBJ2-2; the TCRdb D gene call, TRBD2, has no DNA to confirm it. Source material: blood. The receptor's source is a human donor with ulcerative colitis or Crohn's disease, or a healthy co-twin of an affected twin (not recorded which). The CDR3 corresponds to CRMTSGGTGELFF.